This paragraph reports one TCR beta chain. Its target is unknown. The CDR3 sequence is 12 residues long. The data were taken from a study of T cell responses to AZD1222 COVID-19 vaccine. Overall study context: Doses given second, at about 4 or about 12 weeks, were pooled. Study observations and caveats: Nearly half of unique spike-specific TCRs reportedly avoided B.1.351 and B.1.1.7 mutated regions. It should be noted that donors were predominantly white British and more often female, and clonal diversity was possibly underestimated.

The assay was immunoSEQ multiplex PCR, and TCRdb's table has in-frame clones only and misses some. The table has 150,000 to 200,000 clones, 88% seen once. The sample in question was peripheral blood, obtained on day 0 of AZD1222 vaccination. The TCR was taken from an adult in good health. V usage is TRBV21-1 and J usage is TRBJ1-2. TRBV21-1 is classified as a pseudogene. In nucleotides, the CDR3 is TGTGCCAGCAAGGAAAGATTCTACGGCTACACCTTC. This encodes CASKERFYGYTF.